The text below deals with one T cell receptor (beta chain). The antigen it binds to is not known. The sample holds no much larger clone one base away, and base qualities are not on file. This record belongs to a study of cytomegalovirus exposure and HLA in healthy donors (dated by TCRdb to about 2017). With respect to the entire study: According to a later analysis, one platform produced both the 110 or so validation repertoires and the 620 or so repertoires of the first cohort. The study was designed to test whether signatures of past pathogen exposure could be identified by cataloging public T cell receptors. In addition to the first cohort of approximately 670 subjects, a separate validation cohort of about 120 different subjects was used. The study combined high-throughput TCR immunosequencing, statistical association of individual TCRs with disease status, and machine learning to predict cytomegalovirus infection status.

Preparation of the library involved the immunoSEQ multiplex PCR assay. The original pipeline was this. A statistical classification framework was built for diagnosing cytomegalovirus status from the catalog of TCR beta chain sequences. TCRdb retrieved this table from immuneACCESS and kept in-frame rearrangements only. Not all clones are present; in checked studies, unresolved V genes account for under half, and no reason is known for the remainder. Clone size and the V and J calls come from that table; the DNA yielded D and trimming. Here the sample has around 300,000 clones; 80% to 90% occur a single time. The top ten clonotypes cover 0.95% to 1.1% of the sample. Separate from the roughly 650-subject first cohort, the validation cohort of around 130 subjects was the group to which the donors belonged. CDR1 and CDR2 are drawn from the germline V gene: SGHDN, FVKESK. Its CDR3 holds 14 amino acids, cysteine through phenylalanine. Of the read, only the CDR3 DNA is kept; its 42 bases are in frame from base 1. Cut back by 2 bases and 2 bases, the V and J ends lie 10 bases apart.

General conclusions and limits of the study: Most TCR sequences were seen in very few donors, while some public TCRs were found in many individuals. A later analysis lacked HLA typing for the validation cohort, so it scored co-occurrence in that cohort across all 120 repertoires. The study listed approximately 150 TCR beta chains as associated with cytomegalovirus. It was suggested by the authors that the approach could potentially be generalized to other disease states and immunological phenotypes. Of the cluster scores, roughly 95% were above 0 in a later analysis, which found that TCRs clustered in the first cohort also tended to co-occur in the 120 or so validation repertoires. Three of the identified cytomegalovirus-associated TCR beta chains were confirmed in vitro to be specific for cytomegalovirus antigens. The classifier was reported to diagnose cytomegalovirus status with high specificity and sensitivity in both the original and validation cohorts.

The chain couples TRBV14 to TRBJ2-7, with TRBD2 as a weak D call on 6 bases. The sequenced material came from PBMCs. The sequence derives from a woman under 30 in good health and CMV-seronegative. The encoded CDR3 is CASSQISGPYEQYF. The nucleotide sequence reads as follows: TGTGCCAGCAGCCAAATCAGCGGGCCCTACGAGCAGTACTTC.